This is a list of T cell receptor beta chains from one sample in a study of T-cell memory formation after mild COVID-19. TCRdb re-derived calls from the 5' RACE reads in MiXCR, one entry per CDR3 protein. The sample has around 190,000 distinct CDR3 sequences; roughly 20% are singletons. The source material was PBMCs or a T cell subset sorted from them (not recorded which). These receptors were taken from a man aged 18 to 29 who had mild COVID-19 (a few samples of this study predate the infection). Cell type and time point are not known. Each CDR3 is given with its conserved first and last residue. The D gene is left open where the match is weak. Expanded clones get a size class; other rows say once, few or many, or leave the size out.

NA | TRBJ2-7 | 19 | NA | TRBV4-2 | TGTGCCAGCAGCCAAGGAAGAGACCCACGGGGGAAGAGGACCTACGAGCAGTACTTC | CASSQGRDPRGKRTYEQYF
few | TRBJ1-6 | 14 | TRBD1 | TRBV12-3/TRBV12-4 | TGTGCCAGCAGACTTGACAGGGGGCCCTCACCCCTCCACTTT | CASRLDRGPSPLHF
few | TRBJ1-1 | 12 | TRBD1 | TRBV7-3 | TGTGCCAGCAGCACCTCACAGGGGACGGCTTTCTTT | CASSTSQGTAFF
NA | TRBJ1-5 | 13 | TRBD1 | TRBV10-3 | TGTGCCATCAGTGGGACAGGGCCTCAGCCCCAGCATTTT | CAISGTGPQPQHF
NA | TRBJ1-1 | 15 | NA | TRBV28 | TGTGCCAGCAGTCCCATACATCTCATGAACACTGAAGCTTTCTTT | CASSPIHLMNTEAFF
NA | TRBJ1-1 | 15 | NA | TRBV29-1 | TGCAGCGTTGGGGCAGGGGCCTTTGGGAACACTGAAGCTTTCTTT | CSVGAGAFGNTEAFF
NA | TRBJ2-3 | 14 | NA | TRBV4-2 | TGTGCCAGCAGCCCCCAGACGGGGCCAGATACGCAGTATTTT | CASSPQTGPDTQYF
many | TRBJ2-7 | 15 | TRBD2 | TRBV5-1 | TGCGCCAGCAGCCTGACTAGCGGGGGGGCTTACGAGCAGTACTTC | CASSLTSGGAYEQYF
NA | TRBJ2-5 | 12 | NA | TRBV6-2/TRBV6-3 | TGTGCCAGCAGTCGAAGAAAAGAGACCCAGTACTTC | CASSRRKETQYF
NA | TRBJ2-7 | 13 | NA | TRBV5-1 | TGCGCCAGCAGCGCCGACAGGATCTACGAGCAGTACTTC | CASSADRIYEQYF
once | TRBJ2-2 | 12 | TRBD1 | TRBV5-1 | TGCGCCAGCAGCCTACAGGGGCGGGAGCTGTTTTTT | CASSLQGRELFF
NA | TRBJ2-7 | 15 | TRBD2 | TRBV5-6 | TGTGCCAGCAGCTCAGCGGGGGTCCCGAGGGGCGAGCAGTACTTC | CASSSAGVPRGEQYF
few | TRBJ2-3 | 12 | NA | TRBV27 | TGTGCCAGCAGTCCCCGGGGGTCTACGCAGTATTTT | CASSPRGSTQYF
NA | TRBJ1-3 | 16 | NA | TRBV12-3/TRBV12-4 | TGTGCCAGCAGTCGGGACTCGCCACCCTCTGGAAACACCATATATTTT | CASSRDSPPSGNTIYF